Reported below is one T cell receptor (beta chain). The data stem from a study of blood T cell repertoires in COVID-19. At the level of the study: Sites across the United States, Italy and Spain contributed samples from acute and convalescent COVID-19. From T cells, B-cell-depleted T cells, or PBMCs came the material, which was cDNA or gDNA.

Per the authors' pipeline: Nucleated cell number was recorded as an estimate derived from reference gene primer amplification. Assay used: immunoSEQ multiplex PCR; TCRdb lists only in-frame clones, some missing. V and J calls and clone size are as listed in that table; D and trimming were resolved from the DNA. This table holds approximately 260,000 clones, about 81% found once. The CDR3 consists of 16 residues. The germline V and J ends were trimmed by 7 bases and 1 base, with 14 bases remaining between them. Per germline, CDR1 SGHTA and CDR2 FQGTGA. Specimen: peripheral blood. This rearrangement joins TRBV7-3 to TRBJ2-6, with D possibly matching TRBD1 (6 bases). The sequence came from a woman in her sixties with active or convalescent COVID-19. The CDR3 spells CASTRTATSGANVLTF. The CDR3 nucleotides read TGTGCCAGCACCCGGACAGCCACATCTGGGGCCAACGTCCTGACTTTC.